Listed below are T cell receptor beta chains from one sample, sequenced in a study of blood T cell repertoires in COVID-19. Profiling relied on immunoSEQ multiplex PCR, and the TCRdb table lists in-frame clones only, not all of them. The sample records 350,000 to 500,000 clones, around 90% being singletons. Source material: peripheral blood. The receptor set was obtained from a man younger than 30 with COVID-19, enrolled during active disease. Each CDR3 is given with its conserved first and last residue. D genes are given only for firm matches. For some rows the clone size is stated as once, few or many, or as a class when expanded; others skip it.

-	TRBJ1-4	TRBD1	TRBV7-2	TGTGCCAGCAGCTCGCAGGGGGCGCCGAATGAAAAACTGTTTTTT	CASSSQGAPNEKLFF
-	TRBJ2-1	TRBD1	TRBV10-3	TGTGCCATCAGGGGACAGGGAGGCGACAATGAGCAGTTCTTC	CAIRGQGGDNEQFF
-	TRBJ2-1	-	TRBV19	TGTGCCAGTAGTATAGCCGGTAGCTACAATGAGCAGTTCTTC	CASSIAGSYNEQFF
-	TRBJ2-1	TRBD2	TRBV7-9	TGTGCCAGCAGCTTAAGCGGGGCTTGGAATGAGCAGTTCTTC	CASSLSGAWNEQFF
-	TRBJ1-2	TRBD1	TRBV3-1/TRBV3-2	TGTGCCAGCAGCAGGGACAGTCGTCGTTTTTGGAATGGCTACACCTTC	CASSRDSRRFWNGYTF
-	TRBJ2-5	-	TRBV25-1	TGTGCCAGCAGTAGGGACATCGGGGAGACCCAGTACTTC	CASSRDIGETQYF
-	TRBJ2-7	-	TRBV6-5	TGTGCCAGCAGTCGAACCACCGAGGGCGAGCAGTACTTC	CASSRTTEGEQYF
few	TRBJ2-2	-	TRBV6-5	TGTGCCAGGGGGGGAGGGAACACCGGGGAGCTGTTTTTT	CARGGGNTGELFF
-	TRBJ1-1	-	TRBV3-1/TRBV3-2	TGTGCCAGCAGCCAAGCTGGGGGCGGCACTGAAGCTTTCTTT	CASSQAGGGTEAFF
-	TRBJ2-1	TRBD2	TRBV19	TGTGCCAGTAGTATAGTCCCGGGGGGAAGTTACAATGAGCAGTTCTTC	CASSIVPGGSYNEQFF
-	TRBJ2-7	-	TRBV2	TGTGCCAGCAGCCGCTACTACGAGCAGTACTTC	CASSRYYEQYF
-	TRBJ2-7	TRBD1	TRBV5-5	TGTGCCAGCAGCTTGGAGAGACAGGGCCTCTACGAGCAGTACTTC	CASSLERQGLYEQYF
-	TRBJ2-3	-	TRBV11-2	TGTGCCAGCAGCCTCAGACTTACAGATACGCAGTATTTT	CASSLRLTDTQYF
-	TRBJ2-7	-	TRBV5-1	TGCGCCAGCAGGTTCTCGGGGGTATCGGCCGACGAGCAGTACTTC	CASRFSGVSADEQYF
-	TRBJ2-6	-	TRBV19	TGTGCCAGTACCCCACTCTCTGGGGCCAACGTCCTGACTTTC	CASTPLSGANVLTF
few	TRBJ2-7	-	TRBV27	TGTGCCAGCAGCCTAGGGACAAGAACCTACGAGCAGTACTTC	CASSLGTRTYEQYF